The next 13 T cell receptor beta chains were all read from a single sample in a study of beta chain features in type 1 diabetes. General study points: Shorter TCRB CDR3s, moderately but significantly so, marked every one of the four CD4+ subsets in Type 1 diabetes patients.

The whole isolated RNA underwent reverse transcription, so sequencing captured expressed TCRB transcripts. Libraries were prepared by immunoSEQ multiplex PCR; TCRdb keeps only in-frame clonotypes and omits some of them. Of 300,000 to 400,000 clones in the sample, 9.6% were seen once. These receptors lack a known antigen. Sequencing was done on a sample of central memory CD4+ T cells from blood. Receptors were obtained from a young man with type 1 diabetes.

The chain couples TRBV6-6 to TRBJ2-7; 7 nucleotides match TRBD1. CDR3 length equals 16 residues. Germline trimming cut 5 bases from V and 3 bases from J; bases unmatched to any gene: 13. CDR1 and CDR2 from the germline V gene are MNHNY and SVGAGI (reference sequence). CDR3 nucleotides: TGTGCCAGCAGTACAGGGGTAGGGTTGAGAATCTACGAGCAGTACTTC. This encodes CASSTGVGLRIYEQYF.

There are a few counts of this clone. CDR3 protein: CASSLRPGGREETQYF. As DNA, the CDR3 is TGCGCCAGCAGCTTGCGGCCAGGGGGCCGAGAAGAGACCCAGTACTTC. The genes are TRBV5-1 and TRBJ2-5; 8 bases map to TRBD1. The CDR3 has 16 residues. Trimming took 1 base from V and 3 from J; bases not matched to a gene: 8. Germline CDR1 is SGHRS and CDR2 is YFSETQ.

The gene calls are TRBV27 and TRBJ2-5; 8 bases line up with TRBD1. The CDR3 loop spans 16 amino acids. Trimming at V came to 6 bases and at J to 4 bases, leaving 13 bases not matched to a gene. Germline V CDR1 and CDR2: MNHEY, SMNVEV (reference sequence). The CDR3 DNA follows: TGTGCCAGCAGATTAAATCCAGGGGGCGCGGGAGAGACCCAGTACTTC. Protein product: CASRLNPGGAGETQYF.

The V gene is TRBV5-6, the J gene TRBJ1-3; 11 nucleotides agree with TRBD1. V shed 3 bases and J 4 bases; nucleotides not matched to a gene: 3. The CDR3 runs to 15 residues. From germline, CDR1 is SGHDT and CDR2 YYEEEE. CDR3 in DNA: TGTGCCAGCAGCTATGGGACAGGGGGAGGAAACACCATATATTTT. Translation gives CASSYGTGGGNTIYF.

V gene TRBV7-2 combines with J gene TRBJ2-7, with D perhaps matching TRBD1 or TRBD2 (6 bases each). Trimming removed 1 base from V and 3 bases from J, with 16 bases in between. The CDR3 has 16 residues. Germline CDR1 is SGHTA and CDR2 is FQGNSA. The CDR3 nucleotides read TGTGCCAGCAGCTTAGGGCCCCAAGGGGGACTCTACGAGCAGTACTTC. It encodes CASSLGPQGGLYEQYF.

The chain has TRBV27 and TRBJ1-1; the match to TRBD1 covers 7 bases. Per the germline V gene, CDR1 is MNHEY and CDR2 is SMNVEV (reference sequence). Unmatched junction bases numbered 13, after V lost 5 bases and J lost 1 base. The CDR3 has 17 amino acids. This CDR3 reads CASSPIYRGGKNTEAFF. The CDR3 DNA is TGTGCCAGCAGTCCAATATACAGGGGTGGAAAGAACACTGAAGCTTTCTTT.

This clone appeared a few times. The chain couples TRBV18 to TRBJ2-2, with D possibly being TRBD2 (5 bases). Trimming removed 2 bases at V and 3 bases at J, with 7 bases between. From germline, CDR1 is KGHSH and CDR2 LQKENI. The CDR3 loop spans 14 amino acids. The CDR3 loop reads CASSPSEDTGELFF. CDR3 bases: TGTGCCAGCTCACCATCGGAGGACACCGGGGAGCTGTTTTTT.

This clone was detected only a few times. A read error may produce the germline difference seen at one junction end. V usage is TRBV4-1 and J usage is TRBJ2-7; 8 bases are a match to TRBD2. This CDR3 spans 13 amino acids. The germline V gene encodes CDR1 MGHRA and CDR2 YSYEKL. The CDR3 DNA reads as TGTGCCAGCAGCCCCGGGAGGGGCGACGAGCAGTACTTC. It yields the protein CASSPGRGDEQYF.

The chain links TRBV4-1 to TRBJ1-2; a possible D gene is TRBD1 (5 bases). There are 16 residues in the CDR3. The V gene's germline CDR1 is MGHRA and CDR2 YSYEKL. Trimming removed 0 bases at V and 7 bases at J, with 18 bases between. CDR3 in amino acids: CASSQDSGQRGVGYTF. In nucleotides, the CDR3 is TGCGCCAGCAGCCAAGATTCGGGGCAGCGAGGGGTTGGCTACACCTTC.

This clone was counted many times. The chain's CDR3 is CASSLVAGSFKQYF. In nucleotides, the CDR3 is TGTGCCAGCAGCTTGGTCGCGGGCTCCTTCAAGCAGTACTTC. The chain joins TRBV5-8 to TRBJ2-7; tentative D call: TRBD2 (5 bases). Germline CDR1 reads SGHTS; CDR2 reads YDEGEE. This CDR3 has 14 amino acids. Deletions cut 0 bases from V and 8 bases from J, with 15 bases between.

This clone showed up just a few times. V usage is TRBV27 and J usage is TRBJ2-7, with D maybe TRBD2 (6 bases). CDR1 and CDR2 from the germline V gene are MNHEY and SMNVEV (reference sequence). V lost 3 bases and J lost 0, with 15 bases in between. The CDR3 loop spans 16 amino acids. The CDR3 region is CASSFLAPFSSYEQYF. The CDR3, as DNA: TGTGCCAGCAGTTTCCTAGCGCCTTTCAGCTCCTACGAGCAGTACTTC.

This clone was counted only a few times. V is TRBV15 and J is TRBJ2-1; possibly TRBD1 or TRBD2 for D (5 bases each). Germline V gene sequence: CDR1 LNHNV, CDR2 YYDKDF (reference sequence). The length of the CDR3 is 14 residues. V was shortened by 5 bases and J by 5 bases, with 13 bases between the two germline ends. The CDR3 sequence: CATSRGPKDNEQFF. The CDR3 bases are TGTGCCACCAGCCGGGGACCTAAGGACAATGAGCAGTTCTTC.

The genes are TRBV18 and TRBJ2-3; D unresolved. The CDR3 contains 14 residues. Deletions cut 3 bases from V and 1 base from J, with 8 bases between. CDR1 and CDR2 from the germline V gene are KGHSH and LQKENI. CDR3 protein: CASSPSPRTDTQYF. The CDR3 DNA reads TGTGCCAGCTCACCCAGTCCTCGCACAGATACGCAGTATTTT.